This TCR beta chain was retrieved from a study of Ad26.COV2.S vaccination and SARS-CoV-2 variants. Broader study findings: After vaccination, substantial breadth of spike-specific CD8+ and CD4+ responses was reported.

As for this clone: The target antigen is unknown.

CDR1 SGDLS and CDR2 YYNGEE come from the germline V gene. The length of the CDR3 is 14 residues. The V end was cut by 2 bases, the J end by 7 bases, with 13 bases between. The treatment: over 15 received Ad26.COV2.S at low or high dose, single or two shots; several received placebo; per-sample allocation not given. Samples analyzed were those drawn on day 63 after the first vaccine or placebo injection. Clones were sequenced by immunoSEQ multiplex PCR, and TCRdb holds only the in-frame ones, with some missing. The sample consists of approximately 360,000 clones, roughly four fifths of them appearing once.

This clonotype originated in a person between 18 and 65 years old who received the Ad26.COV2.S COVID-19 vaccine or a placebo. Sequences were derived from peripheral blood, sampled in a trial of Ad26.COV2.S vaccine versus placebo. The V and J genes are TRBV9 and TRBJ2-1, with D perhaps TRBD1 or TRBD2 (6 bases each). The DNA of the CDR3 is TGTGCCAGCAGCGTCCACTGGGGGGCTAATGAGCAGTTCTTC. It codes for CASSVHWGANEQFF.